This is a list of T cell receptor beta chains from one sample in a study of T cell repertoires in cytomegalovirus infection. TCRdb processed the reads anew with MiXCR; each CDR3 protein has one entry. The table shows 100,000 to 150,000 distinct CDR3 sequences, with 8% to 9% occurring only once. The sample was PBMCs. The receptors derive from a human donor in good health (CMV status not recorded). Some clones in this sample may be carry-over from other donors' samples. Both conserved end residues are part of each CDR3. A D gene is named only where the DNA matches it firmly. Clone size, where shown, is once, few, many, or a class for clones that have expanded.

>TRBV5-1|13|TRBJ2-3|TRBD1|.
TGCGCCAGCAGCTCGTCGACAGGGAATACGCGGTATTTT
CASSSSTGNTRYF
>TRBV28|12|TRBJ1-4|.|.
TGTGCCAGCAGCCCGCGGAATGAAAAACTGTTTTTT
CASSPRNEKLFF
>TRBV20-1|15|TRBJ1-2|.|many
TGCAGTGCCAACTACCGGCAGGCCCGGGCCTATGGCTACACCTTC
CSANYRQARAYGYTF
>TRBV10-2|15|TRBJ1-5|.|many
TGCGCCAGCAGAGCGGGAGGGACTAGCAATCAGCCCCAGCATTTT
CASRAGGTSNQPQHF
>TRBV5-5|16|TRBJ2-3|TRBD1|.
TGTGCCAGCAGCCCTGGTGGACAGGGATTCACAGATACGCAGTATTTT
CASSPGGQGFTDTQYF
>TRBV7-8|15|TRBJ2-7|TRBD1|many
TGTGCCAGCAGCGCAACTCCCGGGACAGGGGTCGAGCAGTACTTC
CASSATPGTGVEQYF
>TRBV6-5|15|TRBJ1-5|.|many
TGTGCCAGCGGACGGGAGGGTCCACATAATCAGCCCCAGCATTTT
CASGREGPHNQPQHF
>TRBV5-4|12|TRBJ2-6|.|.
TGTGCCACCCCGTCCGGGGCCAACGTCCTGACTTTC
CATPSGANVLTF
>TRBV7-9|13|TRBJ2-5|.|many
TGTGCCAGCAGCCCGTGGGGCGAAGAGACCCAGTACTTC
CASSPWGEETQYF
>TRBV29-1|15|TRBJ2-7|.|few
TGCAGCGTTGAAGAACCGCAGGGGGGCAACTACGAGCAGTACTTC
CSVEEPQGGNYEQYF
>TRBV29-1|14|TRBJ1-2|.|.
TGCAGCGTTGTAGGGCCCGACTCTAATTATGGCTACACCTTC
CSVVGPDSNYGYTF
>TRBV5-1|13|TRBJ2-1|.|many
TGTGCCAGCAGCTTAGGGACCTACAATGAGCAGTTCTTC
CASSLGTYNEQFF
>TRBV24-1|13|TRBJ2-7|.|many
TGTGCCACCGAGGGACCAAACTCCTACGAGCAGTACTTC
CATEGPNSYEQYF
>TRBV13|15|TRBJ2-1|TRBD1|many
TGTGCCAGCAGCCCCCGTGCAGGGGGCTACAATGAGCAGTTCTTC
CASSPRAGGYNEQFF
>TRBV28|16|TRBJ1-1|TRBD1|many
TGTGCCAGCAGTTTACCTCTCAGGGGGGAGGACACTGAAGCTTTCTTT
CASSLPLRGEDTEAFF
>TRBV20-1|15|TRBJ2-2|.|few
TGCATCCCATCACGTGCAGGACAGAACACCGGGGAGCTGTTTTTT
CIPSRAGQNTGELFF
>TRBV5-1|17|TRBJ1-1|.|few
TGCGCCAGCAGCCCGGGGCAGGGCGAGAATTTGAACACTGAAGCTTTCTTT
CASSPGQGENLNTEAFF
>TRBV19|16|TRBJ1-4|.|many
TGTGCCAGTAGTATTTCCCGGACTCTTGGCGATGAAAAACTGTTTTTT
CASSISRTLGDEKLFF
>TRBV2|13|TRBJ2-2|.|many
TGTGCCAGCACCGGGACCCGAAACGGGGAGCTGTTTTTT
CASTGTRNGELFF
>TRBV29-1|18|TRBJ2-5|TRBD1|many
TGCAGCGTTGAAAGGGCGCCAGGGGGATTCTTCTGGGGAGAGACCCAGTACTTC
CSVERAPGGFFWGETQYF
>TRBV6-1|13|TRBJ2-5|.|many
TGTGCCAGCAGTGACACCCGGAGGGAGACCCAGTACTTC
CASSDTRRETQYF
>TRBV29-1|11|TRBJ1-2|TRBD1|many
TGCAGCGACGGACAGGCCTATGGCTACACCTTC
CSDGQAYGYTF
>TRBV7-9|12|TRBJ1-1|.|many
TGTGCCAGCAGCCACCCTTACACTGAAGCTTTCTTT
CASSHPYTEAFF
>TRBV3-1|14|TRBJ1-6|.|few
TGTGCCAGCAGCCCCGGGACGGTGAATTCACCCCTCCACTTT
CASSPGTVNSPLHF
>TRBV2|17|TRBJ2-3|TRBD2|many
TGTGCCAGCAGATCCCGGACTAGCGGGGGGGCTTCAGATACGCAGTATTTT
CASRSRTSGGASDTQYF
>TRBV30|12|TRBJ2-1|.|many
TGTGCCTGGAGTCAGGGGGGCTTGGGGCAGTTCTTC
CAWSQGGLGQFF